This record looks at one T cell receptor beta chain sequence and its context. This sample was taken from a study of control samples from healthy donors and cancer patients. Germline CDR1 and CDR2: LGHNA and YSLEER. The length of the CDR3 is 15 residues. Trimming left V 0 bases short and J 2 bases short, with 10 bases between. TCRdb's copy holds only in-frame clones and misses some; the assay was immunoSEQ multiplex PCR. The repertoire holds over 150,000 clones, with 90% as singletons. This sequence originates from a woman in her fifties or sixties in good health. The chain combines TRBV4-3 with TRBJ2-5; D is perhaps TRBD2 (6 bases). Material: blood. CDR3 sequence reads: CASSQDYAGQETQYF. The CDR3 nucleotides are TGCGCCAGCAGCCAAGATTACGCGGGGCAAGAGACCCAGTACTTC.